The T cell receptor beta chain described here comes from a study of blood T cell repertoires in COVID-19. On the study more broadly: Collection of acute and convalescent COVID-19 samples took place in the United States, Italy and Spain. PBMCs, B-cell-depleted T cells, or T cells were the source of the cDNA or gDNA that made up the material.

Seattle patients were enrolled during active infection and followed longitudinally. This CDR3 is 16 amino acids long. CDR1 SGHAT and CDR2 FQNNGV come from the germline V gene. V dropped 2 bases and J dropped 1 base, with 12 bases sitting between them. In the original processing: The assay estimated nucleated cells by amplifying reference gene primers. The method was immunoSEQ multiplex PCR; TCRdb's version includes in-frame clones alone and lacks a portion of them. D and trimming were read from the DNA, whereas the V and J calls and clone size are those reported in that table. The table lists about 180,000 clones, approximately 88% of them singletons.

This receptor was identified in a woman between 40 and 55 years old with COVID-19, enrolled during active disease. The sample consisted of peripheral blood. This rearrangement joins TRBV11-2 to TRBJ2-1; the D gene is possibly TRBD1 (5 bases). The CDR3 protein is CASSLQGGLSYNEQFF. CDR3 sequence (DNA): TGTGCCAGCAGCTTACAGGGCGGTTTGTCCTACAATGAGCAGTTCTTC.